This TCR beta chain emerged from a study of CD4 T cells in relation to SARS-CoV-2 and coronaviruses. Whole-study context: No peptide or an HIV-1 Nef peptide pool served as negative control.

Clones were sequenced by immunoSEQ multiplex PCR, and TCRdb holds only the in-frame ones, with some missing. The sample consists of more than 9,000 clones, 84% of them appearing once. Per the germline V gene, CDR1 is SGDLS and CDR2 is YYNGEE. This CDR3 contains 18 residues. Between the trimmed V and J ends, which lost 0 bases and 4 bases, there was a span of 22 bases. Unexposed donor CD4+ T cells date from about 2011-2018, before the COVID-19 pandemic. Isolation of CD4+ T cells took place after about eleven days in culture. A remark on this clone: Its antigen is currently unknown.

The receptor's source is a human donor in good health. Sequencing was carried out using CD4+ T cells from PBMCs, cultured in vitro. This chain joins TRBV9 and TRBJ1-1; weak D call: TRBD1 (6 bases). CDR3 bases: TGTGCCAGCAGCGTAGAGGTCGAGGGGGTGTCTCCCCTCACTGAAGCTTTCTTT. The encoded protein is CASSVEVEGVSPLTEAFF.